This T cell receptor (beta chain) was recovered during a study of CD8 T cells in ankylosing spondylitis. This clonotype was seen only a few times. Each CDR3 protein gets one entry after TCRdb re-called the 5' RACE reads with MiXCR. The sample holds about 240,000 distinct CDR3 sequences, around 8% seen once. Material: blood, either unsorted or a sorted T cell fraction (not recorded which). This TCR came from a female donor with ankylosing spondylitis or in good health (not recorded which).

CDR3 coding DNA: TGCAGCGTTGGACAGGCGGGCACAGATACGCAGTATTTT. Translating gives CSVGQAGTDTQYF. The rearrangement links TRBV29-1 to TRBJ2-3, with D tentatively TRBD1 (6 bases). V dropped 4 bases and J dropped 1 base, with 9 bases sitting between them. In germline, CDR1 is SQVTM, CDR2 ANQGSEA. The CDR3 extends over 13 amino acids.